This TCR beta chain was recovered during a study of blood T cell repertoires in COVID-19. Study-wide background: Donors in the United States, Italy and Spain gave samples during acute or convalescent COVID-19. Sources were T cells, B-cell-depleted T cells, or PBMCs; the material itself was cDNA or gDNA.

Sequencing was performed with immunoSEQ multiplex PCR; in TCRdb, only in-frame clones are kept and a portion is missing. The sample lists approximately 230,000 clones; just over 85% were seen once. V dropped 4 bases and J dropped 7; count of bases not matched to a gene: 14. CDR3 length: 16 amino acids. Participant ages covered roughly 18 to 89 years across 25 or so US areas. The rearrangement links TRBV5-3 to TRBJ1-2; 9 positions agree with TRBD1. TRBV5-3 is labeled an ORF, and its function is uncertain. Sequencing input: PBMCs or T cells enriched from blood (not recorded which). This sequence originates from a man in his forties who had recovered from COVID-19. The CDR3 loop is CARSLRAGTGNLGYTF. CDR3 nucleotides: TGTGCCAGAAGCCTTCGTGCCGGGACAGGGAATCTTGGCTACACCTTC.